These T cell receptor beta chains were read from a single sample in a study of blood T cell repertoires in COVID-19. TCRdb's copy holds only in-frame clones and misses some; the assay was immunoSEQ multiplex PCR. The sample includes approximately 230,000 clones, around 84% of them seen just once. What was sequenced was PBMCs or T cells enriched from blood (not recorded which). The origin of the receptors is a man aged 18 to 30 who had recovered from COVID-19. Each CDR3 is given with its conserved first and last residue.

j_call v_call cdr3_aa
TRBJ1-4 TRBV4-1 CASSQWAVNEKLFF
TRBJ2-2 TRBV5-6 CASYHGAETGELFF
TRBJ2-1 TRBV3-1/TRBV3-2 CASSQVGDEQFF
TRBJ1-1 TRBV7-8 CASRNRVTNTEAFF
TRBJ1-4 TRBV2 CASSDEAYEKLFF
TRBJ1-5 TRBV4-2 CASSQDSNQPQHF
TRBJ2-1 TRBV11-3 CASSFRGNSYNEQFF
TRBJ2-1 TRBV7-9 CASSLEAGIEQFF
TRBJ2-2 TRBV4-1 CASSHSWNTGELFF
TRBJ1-6 TRBV27 CASSVTGTGIRAFDSPLHF
TRBJ2-1 TRBV5-1 CASSPGTSGERQFF
TRBJ2-3 TRBV7-9 CASSFRGASTDTQYF
TRBJ2-2 TRBV19 CASSIYGAGTGELFF
TRBJ2-1 TRBV2 CASRRLAGGPNEQFF
TRBJ2-3 TRBV15 CATSRDLGLAGVGDTQYF
TRBJ1-1 TRBV10-3 CAISGTGNTEAFF
TRBJ2-7 TRBV3-1/TRBV3-2 CASSRRGGSYEQYF